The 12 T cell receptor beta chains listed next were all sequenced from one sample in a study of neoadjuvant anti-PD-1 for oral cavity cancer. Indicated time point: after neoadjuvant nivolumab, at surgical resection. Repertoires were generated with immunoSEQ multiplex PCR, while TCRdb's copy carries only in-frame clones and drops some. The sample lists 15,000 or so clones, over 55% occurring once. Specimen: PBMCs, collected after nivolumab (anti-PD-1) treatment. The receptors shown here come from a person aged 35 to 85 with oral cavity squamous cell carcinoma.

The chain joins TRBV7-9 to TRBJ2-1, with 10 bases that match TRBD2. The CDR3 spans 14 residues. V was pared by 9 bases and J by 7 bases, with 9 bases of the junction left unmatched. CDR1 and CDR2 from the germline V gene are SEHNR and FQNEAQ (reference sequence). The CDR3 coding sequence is TGTGCCAGTTCGCTAGCGGGAGTATCGAATGAGCAGTTCTTC. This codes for CASSLAGVSNEQFF.

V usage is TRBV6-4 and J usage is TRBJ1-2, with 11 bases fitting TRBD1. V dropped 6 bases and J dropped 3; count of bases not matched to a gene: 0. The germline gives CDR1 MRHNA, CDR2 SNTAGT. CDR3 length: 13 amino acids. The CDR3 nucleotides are TGTGCCAGCAGGGGACAGGGGGACTATGGCTACACCTTC. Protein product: CASRGQGDYGYTF.

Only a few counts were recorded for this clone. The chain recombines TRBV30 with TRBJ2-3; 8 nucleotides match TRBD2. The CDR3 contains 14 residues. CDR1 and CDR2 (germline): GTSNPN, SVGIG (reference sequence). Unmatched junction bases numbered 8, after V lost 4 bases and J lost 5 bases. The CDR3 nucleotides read TGTGCCTGGAATACGGGAGGGCGAGGAGATACGCAGTATTTT. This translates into CAWNTGGRGDTQYF.

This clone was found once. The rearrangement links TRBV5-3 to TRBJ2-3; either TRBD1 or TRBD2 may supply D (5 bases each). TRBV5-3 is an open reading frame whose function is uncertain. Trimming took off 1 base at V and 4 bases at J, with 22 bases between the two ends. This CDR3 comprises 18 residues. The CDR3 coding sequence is TGTGCCAGAAGCTTGCACCCTCTTCCGGGGCCTCAGGCAGATACGCAGTATTTT. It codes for CARSLHPLPGPQADTQYF.

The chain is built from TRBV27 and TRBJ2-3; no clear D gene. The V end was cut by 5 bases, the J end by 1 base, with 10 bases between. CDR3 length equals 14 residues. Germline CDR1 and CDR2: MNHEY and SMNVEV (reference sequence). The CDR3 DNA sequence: TGTGCCAGCAGTGCCAAGGCCCGCACAGATACGCAGTATTTT. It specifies CASSAKARTDTQYF.

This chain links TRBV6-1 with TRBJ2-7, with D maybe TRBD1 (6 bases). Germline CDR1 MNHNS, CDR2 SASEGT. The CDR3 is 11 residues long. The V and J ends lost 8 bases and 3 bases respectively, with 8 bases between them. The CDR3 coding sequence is TGTGCCAGCGCGACAGGCTACGAGCAGTACTTC. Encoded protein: CASATGYEQYF.

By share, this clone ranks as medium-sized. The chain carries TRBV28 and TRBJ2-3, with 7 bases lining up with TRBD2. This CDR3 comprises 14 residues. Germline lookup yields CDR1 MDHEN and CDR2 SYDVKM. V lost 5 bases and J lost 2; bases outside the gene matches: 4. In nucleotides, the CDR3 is TGTGCCAGCAGTCCCCAGCGGGACACAGATACGCAGTATTTT. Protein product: CASSPQRDTDTQYF. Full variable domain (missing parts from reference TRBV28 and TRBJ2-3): DVKVTQSSRYLVKRTGEKVFLECVQDMDHENMFWYRQDPGLGLRLIYFSYDVKMKEKGDIPEGYSVSREKKERFSLILESASTNQTSMYLCASSPQRDTDTQYFGPGTRLTVL.

The CDR3 reads CASSYQGGGEEAFF. The CDR3 DNA is TGTGCCAGCAGTTACCAAGGCGGGGGGGAGGAAGCTTTCTTT. The gene calls are TRBV6-6 and TRBJ1-1; weak D call: TRBD1 (5 bases). V was trimmed by 2 bases and J by 8 bases, leaving 15 bases between them. This CDR3 spans 14 amino acids. In germline, CDR1 is MNHNY, CDR2 SVGAGI (reference sequence).

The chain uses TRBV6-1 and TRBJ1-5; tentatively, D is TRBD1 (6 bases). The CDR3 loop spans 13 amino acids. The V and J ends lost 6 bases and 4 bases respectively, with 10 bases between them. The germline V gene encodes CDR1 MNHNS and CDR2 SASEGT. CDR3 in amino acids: CASSQQGNQPQHF. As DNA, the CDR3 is TGTGCCAGCAGCCAGCAGGGGAATCAGCCCCAGCATTTT.

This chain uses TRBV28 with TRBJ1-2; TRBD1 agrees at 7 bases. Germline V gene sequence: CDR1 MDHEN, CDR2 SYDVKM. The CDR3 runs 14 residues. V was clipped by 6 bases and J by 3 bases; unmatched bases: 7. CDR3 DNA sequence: TGTGCCAGCAGCCAACAGGGGAACGACTATGGCTACACCTTC. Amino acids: CASSQQGNDYGYTF.

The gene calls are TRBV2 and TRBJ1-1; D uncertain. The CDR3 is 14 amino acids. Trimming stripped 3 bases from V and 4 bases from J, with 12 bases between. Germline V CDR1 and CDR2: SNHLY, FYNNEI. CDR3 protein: CASSDLQVITEAFF. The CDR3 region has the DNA TGTGCCAGCAGTGATCTTCAGGTTATCACTGAAGCTTTCTTT.

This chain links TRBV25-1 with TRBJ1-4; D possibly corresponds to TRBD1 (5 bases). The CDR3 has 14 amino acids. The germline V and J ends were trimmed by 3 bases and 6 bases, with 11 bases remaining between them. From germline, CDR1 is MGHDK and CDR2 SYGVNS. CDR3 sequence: CASSEVQEDEKLFF. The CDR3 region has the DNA TGTGCCAGCAGTGAGGTACAGGAAGATGAAAAACTGTTTTTT.